This T cell receptor beta chain is drawn from a study of cytomegalovirus exposure and HLA in healthy donors. As to this clone: As yet, its antigen is unknown.

The approximately 130-subject validation cohort, separate from the 666-subject first cohort, included the donors. Data came from immunoSEQ multiplex PCR; TCRdb stores just in-frame clones and leaves some out. The table lists about 350,000 clones, 87% of them singletons. Notes on the study in general: Altogether, about 160 TCR beta chains were recorded as cytomegalovirus-associated. Among the CMV-associated chains, three were confirmed in vitro as specific for CMV antigens. The classifier reportedly diagnosed cytomegalovirus status with high sensitivity and specificity.

The junction had 15 bases not matched to a gene; V was cut back by 1 base and J by 6 bases. CDR3 size: 17 residues. Germline assignment: CDR1 MDHEN and CDR2 SYDVKM. The sample taken for sequencing was PBMCs. The genes are TRBV28 and TRBJ2-7; TRBD2 matches at 7 bases. This receptor was taken from a woman in her twenties or thirties in good health and CMV-seropositive. This CDR3 is CASSLSRSGGSWSEQYF. The CDR3, as DNA: TGTGCCAGCAGTTTATCCCGGTCTGGCGGGAGTTGGAGCGAGCAGTACTTC.